This is a list of T cell receptor beta chains from one sample in a study of cytomegalovirus exposure and HLA in healthy donors. Libraries were prepared by immunoSEQ multiplex PCR; TCRdb keeps only in-frame clonotypes and omits some of them. This sample has some 130,000 clones, with around 93% found just once. Specimen: PBMCs. All receptors derive from a man aged 18 to 29 in good health and CMV-seropositive. Each CDR3 is given with its conserved first and last residue. The D gene is left open where the match is weak. Expanded clones are given a class, and other clones once, few, many or no size at all.

V gene,CDR3 length,clone size,D gene,J gene,CDR3 DNA,CDR3 protein
TRBV27,14,.,TRBD2,TRBJ2-5,TGTGCCAGCAGTTTATTGGGGGGGCAAGAGACCCAGTACTTC,CASSLLGGQETQYF
TRBV5-4,14,.,TRBD1,TRBJ1-1,TGTGCCAGCAGCTTGTCAGGGGGCGGGACTGAAGCTTTCTTT,CASSLSGGGTEAFF
TRBV6-7,12,.,.,TRBJ1-1,TGTGCCAGCGGCCAAATGAACACTGAAGCTTTCTTT,CASGQMNTEAFF
TRBV6-1,14,.,.,TRBJ1-1,TGTGCCAGCAGTGAAAGCGGGACGGGCACTGAAGCTTTCTTT,CASSESGTGTEAFF
TRBV27,14,.,.,TRBJ2-7,TGTGCCAGCAGCACAATCAGGGGCGGGCACGAGCAGTACTTC,CASSTIRGGHEQYF
TRBV7-8,16,.,.,TRBJ2-3,TGTGCCAGCAGCTTAGCGGAGGGAGAGGTCACAGATACGCAGTATTTT,CASSLAEGEVTDTQYF
TRBV27,13,.,.,TRBJ1-1,TGTGCCAGCAGTTTATTCAGGGGCACTGAAGCTTTCTTT,CASSLFRGTEAFF
TRBV28,13,.,.,TRBJ1-5,TGTGCCAGCAGTTTCAGGGTGAGGCCGGCCCAGCATTTT,CASSFRVRPAQHF
TRBV7-9,15,.,TRBD1,TRBJ2-7,TGTGCCAGCAGCTCCGGGACAGGGAGAGCCTACGAGCAGTACTTC,CASSSGTGRAYEQYF
TRBV7-8,12,.,.,TRBJ1-2,TGTGCCAGCAGCTTAGCGGGACAAGGCTACACCTTC,CASSLAGQGYTF
TRBV29-1,13,.,.,TRBJ2-7,TGCAGCGTGAGAACCGGGAGCTCCTACGAGCAGTACTTC,CSVRTGSSYEQYF
TRBV7-9,15,.,.,TRBJ2-1,TGTGCCAGCAGCTATACTAGATCCCGGGCGAATGAGCAGTTCTTC,CASSYTRSRANEQFF
TRBV7-9,13,.,TRBD1,TRBJ2-2,TGTGCCAGCAGCCCGACAGGGGCCGGGGAGCTGTTTTTT,CASSPTGAGELFF
TRBV28,17,.,TRBD1,TRBJ1-5,TGTGCCAGCTTGGCGACCCCTACGGGACAGGGGACTCAGCCCCAGCATTTT,CASLATPTGQGTQPQHF
TRBV13,17,.,TRBD2,TRBJ2-5,TGTGCCAGCAGCCCTACAGGACGGGAGGGCCCTCGAGAGACCCAGTACTTC,CASSPTGREGPRETQYF
TRBV28,11,.,TRBD1,TRBJ2-3,TGTGCCAGCAGCCCGGGACAGGGGGAGTATTTT,CASSPGQGEYF
TRBV5-1,15,.,TRBD2,TRBJ2-7,TGCGCCAGCAGCTTTATTAGCGGGAGTCCCTACGAGCAGTACTTC,CASSFISGSPYEQYF
TRBV2,12,.,.,TRBJ1-5,TGTGCCAGCAGCGCTCAGAATCAGCCCCAGCATTTT,CASSAQNQPQHF
TRBV4-1,18,.,TRBD2,TRBJ2-7,TGCGCCAGCAGCCTTCCGGGACTAGCGGGAGGCAGCTCCTACGAGCAGTACTTC,CASSLPGLAGGSSYEQYF
TRBV19,18,few,TRBD2,TRBJ2-1,TGTGCCAGTAGTATAGGGGGACTAGCGGGCGCCAACTACAATGAGCAGTTCTTC,CASSIGGLAGANYNEQFF
TRBV18,15,.,.,TRBJ2-1,TGTGCCAGCTCACCACGGGGCGTTTCCTACAATGAGCAGTTCTTC,CASSPRGVSYNEQFF
TRBV27,14,.,.,TRBJ2-3,TGTGCCAGCCGTCGTGGAAGGGAGTCAGATACGCAGTATTTT,CASRRGRESDTQYF
TRBV5-4,13,.,.,TRBJ2-2,TGTGCCAGCAGCTTGCGTGCGGCCGGGGAGCTGTTTTTT,CASSLRAAGELFF
TRBV9,18,.,TRBD1,TRBJ2-6,TGTGCCAGCAGCGCCCGACAGGGGTCCCCTACTGGGGCCAACGTCCTGACTTTC,CASSARQGSPTGANVLTF
TRBV28,15,.,TRBD2,TRBJ2-3,TGTGCCAGACTTGGGAGGGAGGAGGGCACAGATACGCAGTATTTT,CARLGREEGTDTQYF
TRBV5-1,15,once,.,TRBJ2-5,TGCGCCAGCAGCTTGTTGAAGGACTACGAAGAGACCCAGTACTTC,CASSLLKDYEETQYF
TRBV27,14,.,.,TRBJ1-2,TGTGCCAGCAGTTCGGGAATAAATATCTACGGCTACACCTTC,CASSSGINIYGYTF
TRBV5-1,13,.,.,TRBJ2-1,TGCGCCAGCAGCTTGTGGGCTAGCGATGAGCAGTTCTTC,CASSLWASDEQFF
TRBV6-6,14,.,.,TRBJ2-2,TGTGCCAGCAGTGGGTACAGGGTTTCCGGGGAGCTGTTTTTT,CASSGYRVSGELFF
TRBV18,17,.,.,TRBJ1-2,TGTGCCAGCTCACCACCCTCGGGAGGAGGGGGGAACTATGGCTACACCTTC,CASSPPSGGGGNYGYTF
TRBV19,15,.,TRBD1,TRBJ1-5,TGTGCCAGTAGCTGGACAGGGGGGTCACCCGGGCCCCAGCATTTT,CASSWTGGSPGPQHF
TRBV28,14,.,.,TRBJ1-2,TGTGCCAGCAGTTTACCGGTGGTTTTTTATGGCTACACCTTC,CASSLPVVFYGYTF
TRBV9,16,.,TRBD2,TRBJ2-2,TGTGCCAGCAGCGACCTGGGAGGGGTCAACACCGGGGAGCTGTTTTTT,CASSDLGGVNTGELFF
TRBV28,16,.,TRBD1,TRBJ1-5,TGTGCCAGCAGTTTCCCCTCGACAGGGGATTTTCAGCCCCAGCATTTT,CASSFPSTGDFQPQHF
TRBV5-1,13,.,.,TRBJ2-1,TGCGCCAGCGGGGGGAGTCGGAGGAATGAGCAGTTCTTC,CASGGSRRNEQFF
TRBV27,16,.,.,TRBJ2-7,TGTGCCAGCAGTCCTTCTCGTGGAGGGCCTCCCGCCGAGCAGTACTTC,CASSPSRGGPPAEQYF
TRBV27,16,.,TRBD2,TRBJ2-2,TGTGCCAGCAGCCAACAGACTAGCGGGGGGATGGGGGAGCTGTTTTTT,CASSQQTSGGMGELFF
TRBV6-1,17,.,.,TRBJ1-5,TGTGCCAGCAGTGTTACAGGGCCGCACCTTAGCAATCAGCCCCAGCATTTT,CASSVTGPHLSNQPQHF
TRBV5-6,17,.,.,TRBJ2-1,TGTGCCAGCAGCTTGGGGCGATTGGAGGGCCCCTACAATGAGCAGTTCTTC,CASSLGRLEGPYNEQFF
TRBV18,14,.,.,TRBJ2-2,TGTGCCAGCTCCGGACTCAACAGACCCGGGGAGCTGTTTTTT,CASSGLNRPGELFF
TRBV4-1,17,.,TRBD1,TRBJ1-5,TGCGCCAGCAGCCACCCCCGGACAGGGCCTAGCAATCAGCCCCAGCATTTT,CASSHPRTGPSNQPQHF
TRBV5-4,14,.,TRBD2,TRBJ2-7,TGTGCCAGCAGCTTAGGAAGCGGGAGTTACGAGCAGTACTTC,CASSLGSGSYEQYF
TRBV20-1,10,.,.,TRBJ2-7,TGCAGTGCTAGGCAACAGGGTTCGTACTTC,CSARQQGSYF
TRBV21-1,16,.,.,TRBJ1-2,TGTGCCAGCAGCACCCTCGGACAGGGGGATCACTATGGCTACACCTTC,CASSTLGQGDHYGYTF
TRBV7-9,16,.,TRBD1,TRBJ1-2,TGTGCCAGCAGCTTAGAGGAGCCAGGGGGCACCTTTGGCTACACCTTC,CASSLEEPGGTFGYTF
TRBV2,12,.,.,TRBJ2-7,TGTGCCAGCGTGGCTCAAACCTACGAGCAGTACTTC,CASVAQTYEQYF
TRBV28,12,.,.,TRBJ2-1,TGTGCCAGCAGTTTGAGTTGGTATGAGCAGTTCTTC,CASSLSWYEQFF
TRBV5-1,15,.,TRBD1,TRBJ2-5,TGCGCCAGCAGCTTATGGGGACAGCAGAAGGAGACCCAGTACTTC,CASSLWGQQKETQYF
TRBV10-3,16,.,.,TRBJ2-7,TGTGCCATCAGTGAGTCTCGGGGGAGCCAGTCCTACGAGCAGTACTTC,CAISESRGSQSYEQYF
TRBV2,16,.,TRBD2,TRBJ2-3,TGTGCCAGCAGTGAAAGGCGGGAGGGCCGGACAGATACGCAGTATTTT,CASSERREGRTDTQYF
TRBV27,16,.,.,TRBJ2-3,TGTGCCAGCAGTTTAGGGCGGGCCTCTAGCACAGATACGCAGTATTTT,CASSLGRASSTDTQYF
TRBV23-1,18,.,TRBD1,TRBJ2-3,TGCGCCAGCAGTCAATGGACAGGCGGTAGAAGAAGCACAGATACGCAGTATTTT,CASSQWTGGRRSTDTQYF
TRBV6-1,15,once,.,TRBJ2-1,TGTGCCAGCAGTGAAGATGGGAACAGGGTCAATGAGCAGTTCTTC,CASSEDGNRVNEQFF